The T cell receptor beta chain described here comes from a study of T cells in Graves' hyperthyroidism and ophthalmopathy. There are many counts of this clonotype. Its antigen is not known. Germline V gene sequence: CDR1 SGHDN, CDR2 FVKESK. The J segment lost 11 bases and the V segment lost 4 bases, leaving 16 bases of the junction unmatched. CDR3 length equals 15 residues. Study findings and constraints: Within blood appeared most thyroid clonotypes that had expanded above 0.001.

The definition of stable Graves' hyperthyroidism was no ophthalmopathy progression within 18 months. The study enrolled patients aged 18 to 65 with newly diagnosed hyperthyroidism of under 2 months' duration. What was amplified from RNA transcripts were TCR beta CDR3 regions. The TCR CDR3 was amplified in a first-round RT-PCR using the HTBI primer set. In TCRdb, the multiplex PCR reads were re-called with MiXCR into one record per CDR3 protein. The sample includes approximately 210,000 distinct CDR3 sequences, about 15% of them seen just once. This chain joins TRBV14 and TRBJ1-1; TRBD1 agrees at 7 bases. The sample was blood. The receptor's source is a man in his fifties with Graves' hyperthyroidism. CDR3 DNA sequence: TGTGCCAGCAGCCGGGACAGAGGAACCCTTGATAGGGCTTTCTTT. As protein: CASSRDRGTLDRAFF. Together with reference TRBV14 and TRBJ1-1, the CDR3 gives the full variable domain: EAGVTQFPSHSVIEKGQTVTLRCDPISGHDNLYWYRRVMGKEIKFLLHFVKESKQDESGMPNNRFLAERTGGTYSTLKVQPAELEDSGVYFCASSRDRGTLDRAFFGQGTRLTVV.